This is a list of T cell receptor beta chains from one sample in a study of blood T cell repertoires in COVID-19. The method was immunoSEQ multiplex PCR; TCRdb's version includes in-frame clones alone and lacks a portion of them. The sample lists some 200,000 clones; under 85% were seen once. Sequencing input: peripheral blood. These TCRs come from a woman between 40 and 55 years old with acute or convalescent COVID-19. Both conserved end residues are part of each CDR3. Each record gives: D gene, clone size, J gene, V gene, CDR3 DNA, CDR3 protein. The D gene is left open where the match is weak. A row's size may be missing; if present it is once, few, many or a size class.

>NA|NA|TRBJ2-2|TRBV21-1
TGTGCCAGTAGGACAGGGAACACCGGGGAGCTGTTTTTT
CASRTGNTGELFF
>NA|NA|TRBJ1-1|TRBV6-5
TGTGCCAGCAGTTCAGCCTGGAGTCAAGCTTTCTTT
CASSSAWSQAFF
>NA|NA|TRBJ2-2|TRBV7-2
TGTGCCAGCAGCCTACTGGGCATTTCGAACACCGGGGAGCTGTTTTTT
CASSLLGISNTGELFF
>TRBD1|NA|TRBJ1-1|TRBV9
TGTGCCAGCAGCCCACGGGGGACAGGTGGCACTGAAGCTTTCTTT
CASSPRGTGGTEAFF
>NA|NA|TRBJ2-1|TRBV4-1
TGCGCCAGCAGCCAAGCGGGAACGCAGAATGAGCAGTTCTTC
CASSQAGTQNEQFF
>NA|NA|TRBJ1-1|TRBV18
TGTGCCAGCTCACCTCGACCCCATCGGGACACTGAAGCTTTCTTT
CASSPRPHRDTEAFF
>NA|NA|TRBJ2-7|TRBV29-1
TGCAGCGTGATACAGGGACCGGTGAGGGGCTACGAGCAGTACTTC
CSVIQGPVRGYEQYF
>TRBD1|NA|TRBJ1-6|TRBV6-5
TGTGCCAGCAGTTTCGTACCCGGGACAGGAGGACGCCTCCACTTT
CASSFVPGTGGRLHF
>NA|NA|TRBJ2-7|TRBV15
TGTGCCACCAGCAGCCAGGCCATCGACTACGAGCAGTACTTC
CATSSQAIDYEQYF
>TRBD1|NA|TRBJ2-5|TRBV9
TGTGCCAGCTCCGCCGGGACAGGGAGGTTCGAGACCCAGTACTTC
CASSAGTGRFETQYF
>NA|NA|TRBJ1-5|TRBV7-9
TGTGCCAGCAGCTTTGGACAACAGGGACAGCCCCAGCATTTT
CASSFGQQGQPQHF
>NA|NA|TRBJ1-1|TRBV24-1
TGTGCCACCACCGGTTATGGAGGGGAAGCTTTCTTT
CATTGYGGEAFF
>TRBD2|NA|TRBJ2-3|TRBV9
TGTGCCAGCAGCCCGGGGACTAGCGGGACAGCGGCTTCGACAGATACGCAGTATTTT
CASSPGTSGTAASTDTQYF
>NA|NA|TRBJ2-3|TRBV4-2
TGTGCCAGCAGCGGACTTAAGGGGGAAGGGCCCACAGATACGCAGTATTTT
CASSGLKGEGPTDTQYF
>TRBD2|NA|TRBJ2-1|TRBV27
TGTGCCAGCAGTTTTCCCGGACTAGCTTTGTATGAGCAGTTCTTC
CASSFPGLALYEQFF
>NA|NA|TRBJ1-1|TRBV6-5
TGTGCCAGCAGTTACGGGAGGAGGGGCACTGAAGCTTTCTTT
CASSYGRRGTEAFF
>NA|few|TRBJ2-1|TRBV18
TGTGCCAGCTCACCATCTATCTTGGAGGAAAAGAGCTCCTACAATGAGCAGTTCTTC
CASSPSILEEKSSYNEQFF
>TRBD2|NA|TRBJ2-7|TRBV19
TGTGCCAGTAGTCGCGGACAGACAGCGGGAGGGAAAGCCGAGCAGTACTTC
CASSRGQTAGGKAEQYF
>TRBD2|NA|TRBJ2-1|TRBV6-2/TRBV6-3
TGTGCCAGCAGTTACCCGGGACTAGCGCCGTACAATGAGCAGTTCTTC
CASSYPGLAPYNEQFF
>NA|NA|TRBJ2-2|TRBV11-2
TGTGCCAGCAGATATCCCCCCGGGGAGCTGTTTTTT
CASRYPPGELFF
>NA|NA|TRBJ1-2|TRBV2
TGTGCCAGCAGGGCGGAGGGGGGGCGAGGTGGCTACACCTTC
CASRAEGGRGGYTF
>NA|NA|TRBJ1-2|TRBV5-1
TGCGCCAGCAGCTTGTTACAGGGAGGGAATGGCTACACCTTC
CASSLLQGGNGYTF
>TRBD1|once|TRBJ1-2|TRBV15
TGTGCCACTGATACGGGACAGGGTTTCGGAGGTGGCTACACCTTC
CATDTGQGFGGGYTF
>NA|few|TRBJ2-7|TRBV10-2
TGCGCCAGCAGTGAAGACCTAGCCCGATACGAGCAGTACTTC
CASSEDLARYEQYF
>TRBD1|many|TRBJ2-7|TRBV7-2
TGTGCCAGCAGCCTGGGACAGGGGCCTTCCTACGAGCAGTACTTC
CASSLGQGPSYEQYF
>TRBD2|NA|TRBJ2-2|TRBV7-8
TGTGCCAGCAGCTCTCGACTAGCGGGGGTAAACACCGGGGAGCTGTTTTTT
CASSSRLAGVNTGELFF
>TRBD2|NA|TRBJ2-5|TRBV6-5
TGTGCCAGCGTTCCACCCGGGGGGGTCGAGACCCAGTACTTC
CASVPPGGVETQYF
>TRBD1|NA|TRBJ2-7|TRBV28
TGTGCCAGCAAGACTCGGGACAGGGGGCTCTCCTACGAGCAGTACTTC
CASKTRDRGLSYEQYF
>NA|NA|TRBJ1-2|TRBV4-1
TGCGCCAGCAGCCAAGAACCCAATCGACAGTCTAACTATGGCTACACCTTC
CASSQEPNRQSNYGYTF
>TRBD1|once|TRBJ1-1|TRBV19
TGTGCCAGTAGTACACTGGACAGGCCGAACACTGAAGCTTTCTTT
CASSTLDRPNTEAFF
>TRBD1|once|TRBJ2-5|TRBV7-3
TGTGCCAGCAGCCCCGGGGGAGCGGGACAGGGGAAAGAGACCCAGTACTTC
CASSPGGAGQGKETQYF
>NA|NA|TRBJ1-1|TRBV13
TGTGCCAGCAGCGGGGACCGGGGGTGGGCGAACACTGAAGCTTTCTTT
CASSGDRGWANTEAFF
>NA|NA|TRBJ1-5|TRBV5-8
TGTGCCAGCCTATCCGGTCAAAATCAGCCCCAGCATTTT
CASLSGQNQPQHF
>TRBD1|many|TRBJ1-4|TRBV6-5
TGTGCCAGCACGAGACCCTCCGGGACAGACGAAAAACTGTTTTTT
CASTRPSGTDEKLFF
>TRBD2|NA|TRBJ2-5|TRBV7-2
TGTGCCAGCAGCTTTCGGACTAGCGGGGACCAAGAGACCCAGTACTTC
CASSFRTSGDQETQYF
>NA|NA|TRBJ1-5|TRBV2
TGTGCCAGCACTGGATCAGGGTCCCATCAGCCCCAGCATTTT
CASTGSGSHQPQHF
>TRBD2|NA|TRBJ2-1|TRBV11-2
TGTGCCAGCAGCAAAGGGACTAGCCTAAACAATGAGCAGTTCTTC
CASSKGTSLNNEQFF
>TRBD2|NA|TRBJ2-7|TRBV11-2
TGTGCCAGCAGCTTAGAAGGAGCGGGGGAGCAGTACTTC
CASSLEGAGEQYF
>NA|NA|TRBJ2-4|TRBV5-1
TGCGCCAGCAGCCCACAGGCGGGGGCAGACATTCAGTACTTC
CASSPQAGADIQYF
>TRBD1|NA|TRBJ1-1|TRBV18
TGTGCCAGCTCACCTCTTATCGACAGGGCCCGAGGCACTGAAGCTTTCTTT
CASSPLIDRARGTEAFF
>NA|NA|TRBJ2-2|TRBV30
TGTGCCTGGAGTGTAGGGGATAATTGGAACACCGGGGAGCTGTTTTTT
CAWSVGDNWNTGELFF
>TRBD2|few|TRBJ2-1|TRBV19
TGTGCCACAGCTCCGGGACTAGCGCGCTCAGGTGAGCAGTTCTTC
CATAPGLARSGEQFF
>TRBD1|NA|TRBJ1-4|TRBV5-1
TGCGCCAGCAGCAGGCAGGGGGGCCCTAATGAAAAACTGTTTTTT
CASSRQGGPNEKLFF
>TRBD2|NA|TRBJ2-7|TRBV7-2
TGTGCCAGCAGCCCAGCAGGGACTAGCGGATCCTACGAGCAGTACTTC
CASSPAGTSGSYEQYF
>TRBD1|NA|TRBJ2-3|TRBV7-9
TGTGCCAGCAGCTTAGTGCCGGGACAGGGGAAGGATACGCAGTATTTT
CASSLVPGQGKDTQYF